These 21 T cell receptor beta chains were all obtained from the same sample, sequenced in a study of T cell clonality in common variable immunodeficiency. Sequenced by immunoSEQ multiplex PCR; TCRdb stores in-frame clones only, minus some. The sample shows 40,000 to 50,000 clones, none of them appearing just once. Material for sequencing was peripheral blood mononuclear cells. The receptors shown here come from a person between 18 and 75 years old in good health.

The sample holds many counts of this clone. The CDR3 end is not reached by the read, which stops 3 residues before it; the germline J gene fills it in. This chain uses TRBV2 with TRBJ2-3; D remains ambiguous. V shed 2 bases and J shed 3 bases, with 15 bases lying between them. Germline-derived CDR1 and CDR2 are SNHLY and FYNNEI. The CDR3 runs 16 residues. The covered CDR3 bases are TGTGCCAGCAGTGAACCCGGATACGAGACAACAGATACG. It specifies CASSEPGYETTDT. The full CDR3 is CASSEPGYETTDTQYF.

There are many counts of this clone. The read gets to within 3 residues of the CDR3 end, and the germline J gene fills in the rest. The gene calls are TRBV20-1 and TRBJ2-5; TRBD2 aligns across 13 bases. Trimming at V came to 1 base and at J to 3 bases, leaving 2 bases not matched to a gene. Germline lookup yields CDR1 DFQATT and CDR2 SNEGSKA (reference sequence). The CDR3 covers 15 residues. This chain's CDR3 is CSARGLAGGEETQYF. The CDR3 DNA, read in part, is TGCAGTGCTAGAGGACTAGCGGGGGGAGAAGAGACC.

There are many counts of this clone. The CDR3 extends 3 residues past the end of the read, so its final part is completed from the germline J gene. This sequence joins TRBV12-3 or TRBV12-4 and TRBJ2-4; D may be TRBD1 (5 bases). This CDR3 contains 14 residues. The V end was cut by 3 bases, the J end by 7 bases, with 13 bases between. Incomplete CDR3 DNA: TGTGCCAGCAGTTTCGGCAGCAACAGGAACATT. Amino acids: CASSFGSNRNI. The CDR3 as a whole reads CASSFGSNRNIQYF.

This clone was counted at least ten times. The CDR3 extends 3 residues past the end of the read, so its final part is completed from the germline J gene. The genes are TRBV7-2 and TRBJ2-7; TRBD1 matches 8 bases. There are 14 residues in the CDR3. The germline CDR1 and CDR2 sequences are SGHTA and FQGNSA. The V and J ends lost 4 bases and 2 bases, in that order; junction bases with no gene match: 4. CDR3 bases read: TGTGCCAGCAGCTCGGGACAGGAGACCTACGAG. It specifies CASSSGQETYE. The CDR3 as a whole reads CASSSGQETYEQYF.

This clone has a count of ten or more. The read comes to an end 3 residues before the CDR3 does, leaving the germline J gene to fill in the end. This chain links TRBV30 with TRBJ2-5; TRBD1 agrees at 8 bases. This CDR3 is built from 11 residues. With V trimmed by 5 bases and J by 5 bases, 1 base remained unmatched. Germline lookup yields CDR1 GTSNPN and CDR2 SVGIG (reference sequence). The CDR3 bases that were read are TGTGCCTGGTACAGGGGGGAGACC. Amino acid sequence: CAWYRGET. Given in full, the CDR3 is CAWYRGETQYF.

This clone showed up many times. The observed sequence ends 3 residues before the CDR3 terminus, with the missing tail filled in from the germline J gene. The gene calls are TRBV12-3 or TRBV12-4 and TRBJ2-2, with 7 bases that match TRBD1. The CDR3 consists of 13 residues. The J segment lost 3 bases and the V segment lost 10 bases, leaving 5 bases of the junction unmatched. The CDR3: CANRQGYTGELFF. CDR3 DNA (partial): TGTGCCAACCGACAGGGATACACCGGGGAG.

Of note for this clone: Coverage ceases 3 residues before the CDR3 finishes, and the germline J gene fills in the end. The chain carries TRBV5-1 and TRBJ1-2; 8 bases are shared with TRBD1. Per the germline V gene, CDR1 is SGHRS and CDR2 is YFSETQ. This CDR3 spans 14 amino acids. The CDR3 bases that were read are TGCGCCAGCAGCTTGGTGGCAGGGGGCGGCGAC. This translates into CASSLVAGGGD. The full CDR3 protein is CASSLVAGGGDYTF. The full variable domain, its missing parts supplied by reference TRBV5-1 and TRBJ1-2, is KAGVTQTPRYLIKTRGQQVTLSCSPISGHRSVSWYQQTPGQGLQFLFEYFSETQRNKGNFPGRFSGRQFSNSRSEMNVSTLELGDSALYLCASSLVAGGGDYTFGSGTRLTVV.

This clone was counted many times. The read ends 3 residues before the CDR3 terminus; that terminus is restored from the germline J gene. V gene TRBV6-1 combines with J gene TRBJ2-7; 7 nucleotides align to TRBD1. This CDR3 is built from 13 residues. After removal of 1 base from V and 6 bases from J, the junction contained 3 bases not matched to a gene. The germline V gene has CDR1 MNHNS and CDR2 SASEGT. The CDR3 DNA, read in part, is TGTGCCAGCAGTGAAGTAAACAGGGGCGAG. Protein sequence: CASSEVNRGE. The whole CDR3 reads CASSEVNRGEQYF.

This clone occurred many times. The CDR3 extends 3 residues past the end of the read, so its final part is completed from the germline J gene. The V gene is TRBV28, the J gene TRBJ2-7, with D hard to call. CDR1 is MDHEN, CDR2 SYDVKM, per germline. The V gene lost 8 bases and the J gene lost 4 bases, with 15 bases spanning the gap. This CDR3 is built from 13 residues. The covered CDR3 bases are TGTGCCAGCTCGCGTCGGGTTCCGTACGAG. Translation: CASSRRVPYE. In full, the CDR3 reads CASSRRVPYEQYF.

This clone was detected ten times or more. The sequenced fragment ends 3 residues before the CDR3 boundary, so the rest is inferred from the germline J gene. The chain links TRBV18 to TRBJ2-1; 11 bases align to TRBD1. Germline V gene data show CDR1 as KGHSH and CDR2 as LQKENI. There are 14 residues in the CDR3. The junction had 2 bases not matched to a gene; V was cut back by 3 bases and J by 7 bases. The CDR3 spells CASSPGQGGNEQFF. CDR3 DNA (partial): TGTGCCAGCTCACCGGGACAGGGGGGGAATGAG.

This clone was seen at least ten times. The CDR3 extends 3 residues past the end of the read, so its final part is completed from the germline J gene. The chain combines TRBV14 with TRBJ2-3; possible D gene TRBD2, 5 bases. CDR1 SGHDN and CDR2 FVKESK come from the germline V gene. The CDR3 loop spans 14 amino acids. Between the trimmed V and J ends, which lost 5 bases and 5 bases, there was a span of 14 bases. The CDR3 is CASSGERKGDTQYF. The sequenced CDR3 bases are TGTGCCAGCAGCGGGGAGCGGAAGGGAGATACG.

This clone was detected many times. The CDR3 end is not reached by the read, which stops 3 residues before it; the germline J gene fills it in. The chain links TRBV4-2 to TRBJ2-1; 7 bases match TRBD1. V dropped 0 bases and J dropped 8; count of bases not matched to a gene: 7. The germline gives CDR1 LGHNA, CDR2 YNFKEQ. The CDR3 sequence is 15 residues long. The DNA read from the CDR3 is TGTGCCAGCAGCCAAGATCGACAGGGTGGGGATGAG. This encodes CASSQDRQGGDE. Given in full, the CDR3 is CASSQDRQGGDEQFF.

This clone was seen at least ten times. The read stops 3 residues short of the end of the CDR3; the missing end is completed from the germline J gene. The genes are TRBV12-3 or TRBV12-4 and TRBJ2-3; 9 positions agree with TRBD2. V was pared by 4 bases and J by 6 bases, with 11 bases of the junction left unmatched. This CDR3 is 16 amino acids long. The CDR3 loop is CASSSPRLAAGDTQYF. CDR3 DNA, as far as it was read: TGTGCCAGCAGTTCACCACGACTAGCGGCGGGCGATACG.

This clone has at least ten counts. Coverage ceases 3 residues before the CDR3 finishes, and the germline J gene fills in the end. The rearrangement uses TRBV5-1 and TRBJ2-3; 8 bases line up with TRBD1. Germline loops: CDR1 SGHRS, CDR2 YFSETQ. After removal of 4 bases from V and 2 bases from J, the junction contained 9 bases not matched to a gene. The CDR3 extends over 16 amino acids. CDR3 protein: CASSMGQAPLTDTQYF. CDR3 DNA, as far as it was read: TGCGCCAGCAGCATGGGACAGGCACCTCTCACAGATACG.

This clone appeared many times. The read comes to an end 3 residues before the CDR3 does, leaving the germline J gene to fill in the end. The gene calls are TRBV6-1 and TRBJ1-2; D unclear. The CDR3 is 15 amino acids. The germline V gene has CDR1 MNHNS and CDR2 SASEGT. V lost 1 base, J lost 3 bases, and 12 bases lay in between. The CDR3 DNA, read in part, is TGTGCCAGCAGTGAAGTTATGTCCAACTACTATGGC. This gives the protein CASSEVMSNYYG. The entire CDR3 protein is CASSEVMSNYYGYTF.

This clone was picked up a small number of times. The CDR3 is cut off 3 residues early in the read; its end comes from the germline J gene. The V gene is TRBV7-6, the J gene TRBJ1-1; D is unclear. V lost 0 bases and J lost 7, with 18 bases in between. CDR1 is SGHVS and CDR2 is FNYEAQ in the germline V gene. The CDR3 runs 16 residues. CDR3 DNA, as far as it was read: TGTGCCAGCAGCTTAGCTCGTACCCCCGAGCTCGGTGAA. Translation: CASSLARTPELGE. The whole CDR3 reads CASSLARTPELGEAFF.

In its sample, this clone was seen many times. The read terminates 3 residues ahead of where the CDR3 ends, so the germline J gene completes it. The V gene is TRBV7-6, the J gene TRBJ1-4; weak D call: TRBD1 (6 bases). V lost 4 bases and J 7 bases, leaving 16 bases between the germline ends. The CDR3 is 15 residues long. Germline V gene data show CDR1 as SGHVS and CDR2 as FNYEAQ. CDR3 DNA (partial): TGTGCCAGCAGCTACCGGGACACCGGAATTGAAAAA. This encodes CASSYRDTGIEK. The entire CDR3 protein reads CASSYRDTGIEKLFF.

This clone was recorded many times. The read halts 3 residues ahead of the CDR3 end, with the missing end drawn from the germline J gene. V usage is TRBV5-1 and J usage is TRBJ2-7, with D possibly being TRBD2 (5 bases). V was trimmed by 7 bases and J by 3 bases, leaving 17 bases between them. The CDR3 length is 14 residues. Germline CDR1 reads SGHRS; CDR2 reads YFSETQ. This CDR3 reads CASRAGVTFYEQYF. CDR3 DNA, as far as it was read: TGCGCCAGCCGGGCCGGGGTTACCTTCTACGAG. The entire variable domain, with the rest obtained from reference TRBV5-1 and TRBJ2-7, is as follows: KAGVTQTPRYLIKTRGQQVTLSCSPISGHRSVSWYQQTPGQGLQFLFEYFSETQRNKGNFPGRFSGRQFSNSRSEMNVSTLELGDSALYLCASRAGVTFYEQYFGPGTRLTVT.

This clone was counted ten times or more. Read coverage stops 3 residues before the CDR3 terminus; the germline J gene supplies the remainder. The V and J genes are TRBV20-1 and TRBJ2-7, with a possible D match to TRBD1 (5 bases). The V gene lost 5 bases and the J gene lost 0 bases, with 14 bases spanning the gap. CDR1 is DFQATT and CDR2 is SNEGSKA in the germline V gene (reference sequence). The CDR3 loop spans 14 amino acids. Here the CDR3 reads CSAVPTANSYEQYF. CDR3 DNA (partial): TGCAGTGCTGTTCCGACAGCTAACTCCTACGAG.

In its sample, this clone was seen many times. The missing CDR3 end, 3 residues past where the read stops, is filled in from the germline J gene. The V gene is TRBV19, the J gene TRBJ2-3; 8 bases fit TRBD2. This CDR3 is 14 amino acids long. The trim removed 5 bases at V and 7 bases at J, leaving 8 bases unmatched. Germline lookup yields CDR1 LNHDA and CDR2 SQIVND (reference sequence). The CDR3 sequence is CASSYGTSSYTQYF. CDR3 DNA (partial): TGTGCCAGTAGTTACGGGACTAGTTCGTATACG.

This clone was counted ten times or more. CDR3: CAWSPMGHRNTEAFF. CDR3 DNA (partial): TGTGCCTGGAGCCCCATGGGACACCGGAACACTGAA. The chain is built from TRBV30 and TRBJ1-1; maybe TRBD1 (6 bases). The read halts 3 residues ahead of the CDR3 end, with the missing end drawn from the germline J gene. The length of the CDR3 is 15 residues. Germline CDR1 reads GTSNPN; CDR2 reads SVGIG (reference sequence). V was cut by 3 bases and J by 1 base, with 15 bases left in between.